This T cell receptor (beta chain) was captured by sequencing in a study of CD8 T cells in ankylosing spondylitis. Study-wide results and limits: Existing reports had already noted some motif variants in reactive arthritis synovial fluid and blood.

Comments on this clonotype: Its antigen is unknown.

The CDR3 is 16 amino acids. Per germline, CDR1 MGHRA and CDR2 YSYEKL. V lost 1 base, J lost 6 bases, and 12 bases stayed unmatched. TCRdb passed the 5' RACE reads through MiXCR, listing each CDR3 protein once. The sample carries roughly 180,000 distinct CDR3 sequences, 9.5% to 15% recorded once. This chain connects TRBV4-1 to TRBJ2-7, with 7 bases matching TRBD1. The sequence came from a male donor with ankylosing spondylitis or in good health (not recorded which). The sequenced sample was blood, either unsorted or a sorted T cell fraction (not recorded which). In DNA form, the CDR3 reads TGCGCCAGCAGCCAAGGATACAGGGGAGCAGCTTCCGAGCAGTACTTC. The encoded protein is CASSQGYRGAASEQYF.